The next 23 T cell receptor beta chains were all read from a single sample in a study of early T cells in non-severe SARS-CoV-2 infection. In TCRdb, the 5' RACE reads were re-called with MiXCR into one record per CDR3 protein. The repertoire has some 30,000 distinct CDR3 sequences, about 5% of them found once; the top ten carry roughly 2.5%. The sequenced material came from whole blood. The receptors here all came from an adult who was a healthcare worker with PCR-confirmed SARS-CoV-2 infection or an uninfected control (not recorded which).

This clonotype was counted ten times or more. The V and J genes are TRBV6-5 and TRBJ1-3; 7 bases match TRBD1. V gave up 5 bases and J gave up 4 bases; unmatched junction bases: 14. Germline V gives CDR1 MNHEY, CDR2 SVGAGI. This CDR3 has 17 residues. Here the CDR3 DNA reads TGTGCCAGCAGTGCGATTACAGGGGCTACTTCGGGAAACACCATATATTTT. Translation gives CASSAITGATSGNTIYF.

The chain carries TRBV9 and TRBJ2-2; 7 bases fit TRBD2. V lost 1 base, J lost 1 base, and 7 bases stayed unmatched. CDR3 length: 17 amino acids. The germline V gene encodes CDR1 SGDLS and CDR2 YYNGEE. The CDR3 here is CASSVNFREVNTGELFF. The CDR3 DNA reads as TGTGCCAGCAGCGTAAATTTTCGGGAGGTGAACACCGGGGAGCTGTTTTTT.

CDR3 sequence: CAISEAGDTEAFF. DNA for the CDR3: TGTGCCATCAGTGAGGCAGGGGATACTGAAGCTTTCTTT. This rearrangement joins TRBV10-3 to TRBJ1-1; possibly TRBD1 for D (6 bases). CDR1 and CDR2 (germline): ENHRY, SYGVKD. This CDR3 comprises 13 residues. Trimming removed 2 bases from V and 5 bases from J, with 9 bases in between.

This clonotype was detected ten times or more. V gene TRBV5-4 combines with J gene TRBJ2-1; 8 bases are a match to TRBD2. The V gene end was trimmed by 0 bases and the J gene end by 0 bases; junction bases not matched to a gene: 2. The CDR3 runs to 16 residues. Per germline, CDR1 SGHNT and CDR2 YYREEE (reference sequence). DNA of the CDR3: TGTGCCAGCAGCTTGGATCTAGCGGGCTCCTACAATGAGCAGTTCTTC. This sequence encodes CASSLDLAGSYNEQFF.

In this sample, this clonotype turned up many times. The gene calls are TRBV25-1 and TRBJ2-7; tentative D call: TRBD1 (8 bases). Looked up from germline, CDR1 is MGHDK and CDR2 is SYGVNS. The CDR3 has 15 residues. V lost 4 bases and J 5 bases, leaving 18 bases between the germline ends. DNA of the CDR3: TGTGCCAGCAGTGGGGGGACAGGCGGGAGCCACGAGCAGTACTTC. The encoded protein is CASSGGTGGSHEQYF.

By sample fraction, this clonotype is medium-sized. The V gene is TRBV7-3, the J gene TRBJ2-1; 7 nucleotides align to TRBD1. CDR3 length: 15 amino acids. Germline trimming cut 5 bases from V and 4 bases from J; bases unmatched to any gene: 8. The germline V gene encodes CDR1 SGHTA and CDR2 FQGTGA. DNA for the CDR3: TGTGCCAGCAGCCCGGGACAGACTACGTACAATGAGCAGTTCTTC. This gives the protein CASSPGQTTYNEQFF.

This clonotype came up many times. The rearrangement uses TRBV19 and TRBJ1-2; the D is unclear. There are 14 residues in the CDR3. Trimming shortened V by 7 bases and J by 2 bases, and 14 bases separated the two germline ends. Germline V gene lookup returns CDR1 LNHDA and CDR2 SQIVND (reference sequence). In DNA form, the CDR3 reads TGTGCCAGTATCCGGGCCTTTGGAAACTATGGCTACACCTTC. The encoded protein is CASIRAFGNYGYTF.

In its sample, this clonotype was seen many times. The V gene is TRBV2, the J gene TRBJ2-1; D gene uncertain. With 7 bases removed from V and 3 bases from J, the gap between germline ends came to 13 bases. The CDR3 has 14 amino acids. CDR1 and CDR2 from the germline V gene are SNHLY and FYNNEI. The CDR3 DNA reads as TGTGCCAGCACCGGGTCTTCGGGCTACAATGAGCAGTTCTTC. Residues: CASTGSSGYNEQFF.

Ten or more counts support this clonotype. The rearrangement joins TRBV6-2 or TRBV6-3 to TRBJ2-1; D unresolved. The V gene lost 8 bases and the J gene lost 8 bases, with 13 bases spanning the gap. The CDR3 has 12 amino acids. Germline assignment: CDR1 MNHEY and CDR2 SVGEGT. The CDR3 region has the DNA TGTGCCAGCCTCCCAATGGGCGATGAGCAGTTCTTC. Protein product: CASLPMGDEQFF.

This clonotype was detected ten times or more. This chain joins TRBV16 and TRBJ1-6; D may be TRBD1 (5 bases). The V and J ends lost 1 base and 10 bases respectively, with 17 bases between them. Germline CDR1 reads KGHSY; CDR2 reads FQNENV. The CDR3 covers 16 residues. CDR3 bases: TGTGCCAGCAGCCAATTTGGGGCAGTTCAAAAGTCACCCCTCCACTTT. Amino acid sequence: CASSQFGAVQKSPLHF.

There are many counts of this clonotype. V and J are TRBV27 and TRBJ2-2, with D maybe TRBD2 (5 bases). V lost 7 bases to trimming and J lost 7 bases, with 10 bases between them. Germline loops: CDR1 MNHEY, CDR2 SMNVEV (reference sequence). The CDR3 sequence is 12 residues long. The CDR3 DNA follows: TGTGCCAGCAAGGGAGAGTACGGGGAGCTGTTTTTT. This translates into CASKGEYGELFF.

This clonotype was recorded many times. The V and J genes are TRBV7-3 and TRBJ1-1, with D uncertain. CDR1 and CDR2 (germline): SGHTA, FQGTGA. The CDR3 sequence is 13 residues long. Trimming stripped 5 bases from V and 5 bases from J, with 12 bases between. CDR3 nucleotide sequence: TGTGCCAGCAGCCCAAGTGCTGGGACTGAAGCTTTCTTT. It specifies CASSPSAGTEAFF.

This clonotype is deemed medium-sized. This chain joins TRBV30 and TRBJ1-2, with 7 nucleotides matching TRBD1. The J segment lost 5 bases and the V segment lost 4 bases, leaving 16 bases of the junction unmatched. Germline values: CDR1 GTSNPN, CDR2 SVGIG (reference sequence). CDR3 length: 16 amino acids. Written as DNA, the CDR3 is TGTGCCTGGACCACCCCCCGGGGGGGACAGCTTTATGGCTACACCTTC. Residues: CAWTTPRGGQLYGYTF.

The chain uses TRBV28 and TRBJ1-6; D unclear. The CDR3 has 14 amino acids. Germline lookup yields CDR1 MDHEN and CDR2 SYDVKM. Deletions cut 6 bases from V and 0 bases from J, with 6 bases between. CDR3 amino acids: CASRKSSYNSPLHF. The CDR3 coding sequence is TGTGCCAGCAGAAAGAGCTCCTATAATTCACCCCTCCACTTT. The full variable domain, in which reference TRBV28 and TRBJ1-6 provide the parts outside the CDR3, is DVKVTQSSRYLVKRTGEKVFLECVQDMDHENMFWYRQDPGLGLRLIYFSYDVKMKEKGDIPEGYSVSREKKERFSLILESASTNQTSMYLCASRKSSYNSPLHFGNGTRLTVT.

The chain links TRBV10-1 to TRBJ1-2, with TRBD1 matching 11 bases. This CDR3 region has 14 residues. V was pared by 5 bases and J by 7 bases, with 6 bases of the junction left unmatched. In germline, CDR1 is WNHNN, CDR2 SYGVQD (reference sequence). The CDR3 sequence is CASSPGQGVSGYTF. The DNA for the CDR3 is TGCGCCAGCAGTCCGGGACAGGGGGTTTCTGGCTACACCTTC.

This clonotype was observed at least ten times. The rearrangement joins TRBV5-1 to TRBJ2-2; TRBD1 agrees at 9 bases. The V segment lost 4 bases and the J segment 4 bases; nucleotides outside the gene matches: 11. The CDR3 spans 17 residues. The germline CDR1 and CDR2 sequences are SGHRS and YFSETQ. The CDR3 region is CASSLTTGTGFTGELFF. CDR3 DNA sequence: TGCGCCAGCAGCCTTACTACCGGGACAGGGTTCACCGGGGAGCTGTTTTTT.

This clonotype was detected ten times or more. The chain links TRBV10-2 to TRBJ2-2; 8 nucleotides agree with TRBD2. The CDR3 length is 14 residues. The V gene's germline CDR1 is WSHSY and CDR2 SAAADI. The trim removed 2 bases at V and 7 bases at J, leaving 3 bases unmatched. The CDR3 sequence is CASSEGSGGGELFF. CDR3 bases: TGCGCCAGCAGTGAGGGGAGCGGGGGCGGGGAGCTGTTTTTT.

This clonotype counts as medium-sized (0.01 to 0.1%). This chain uses TRBV9 with TRBJ1-4; D remains unclear. The V and J ends lost 0 bases and 4 bases respectively, with 7 bases between them. CDR1 and CDR2 from the germline V gene are SGDLS and YYNGEE. The CDR3 spans 14 residues. The CDR3: CASSVDGNNEKLFF. In nucleotides, the CDR3 is TGTGCCAGCAGCGTAGACGGAAATAATGAAAAACTGTTTTTT.

This clonotype was detected ten times or more. This sequence joins TRBV13 and TRBJ2-7; D is possibly TRBD2 (5 bases). Trimming took 6 bases from V and 6 from J, leaving 15 bases between them. Germline CDR1 is PRHDT and CDR2 is FYEKMQ (reference sequence). The CDR3 extends over 13 amino acids. CDR3 amino acids: CASRFLGGGEQYF. The DNA of the CDR3 is TGTGCCAGCAGGTTTCTAGGAGGCGGCGAGCAGTACTTC.

The chain uses TRBV20-1 and TRBJ2-7; a weak D match, TRBD1 (6 bases). The CDR3 consists of 15 residues. V gave up 3 bases and J gave up 5 bases, with 20 bases separating them. Germline CDR1 is DFQATT and CDR2 is SNEGSKA (reference sequence). The CDR3 DNA sequence: TGCAGTGCTAGGGCACCCCGGGACAAGAATCACGAGCAGTACTTC. Translation: CSARAPRDKNHEQYF.

Only a few counts were recorded for this clonotype. The chain joins TRBV30 to TRBJ1-1; D is undetermined. Per the germline V gene, CDR1 is GTSNPN and CDR2 is SVGIG (reference sequence). The V and J ends lost 0 bases and 1 base respectively, with 12 bases between them. CDR3 length: 15 residues. CDR3 DNA sequence: TGTGCCTGGAGTGTACAATTAGGTCCGAACACTGAAGCTTTCTTT. Translation: CAWSVQLGPNTEAFF. Combining the CDR3 with reference TRBV30 and TRBJ1-1 gives the whole variable domain SQTIHQWPATLVQPVGSPLSLECTVEGTSNPNLYWYRQAAGRGLQLLFYSVGIGQISSEVPQNLSASRPQDRQFILSSKKLLLSDSGFYLCAWSVQLGPNTEAFFGQGTRLTVV.

This clonotype was recorded a few times. This chain uses TRBV19 with TRBJ2-1; a weak D match, TRBD2 (5 bases). This CDR3 comprises 15 residues. The germline gives CDR1 LNHDA, CDR2 SQIVND (reference sequence). With 3 bases removed from V and 9 bases from J, the gap between germline ends came to 18 bases. The CDR3 spells CASSMSGRWIGEQFF. The CDR3, as DNA: TGTGCCAGTAGTATGAGCGGTCGCTGGATTGGTGAGCAGTTCTTC.

This clonotype was found many times. The gene calls are TRBV19 and TRBJ2-7; D is uncertain. This CDR3 contains 14 residues. CDR1 and CDR2 (germline): LNHDA, SQIVND (reference sequence). Trimming pared 3 bases from V and 5 bases from J, leaving 14 bases between. This CDR3 is CASSMGQRSHEQYF. CDR3 DNA sequence: TGTGCCAGTAGTATGGGTCAACGATCGCACGAGCAGTACTTC.